The sequence of this T cell receptor beta chain was determined in a study of T cells in Graves' hyperthyroidism and ophthalmopathy. TCR beta CDR3 region amplification was performed from RNA transcripts. TCR CDR3 regions were first amplified by RT-PCR with HTBI primers. TCRdb ran MiXCR on the multiplex PCR reads and lists one entry per CDR3 protein. The repertoire holds 500,000 to 650,000 distinct CDR3 sequences, 12% to 15% seen once, with about 14% in the top ten. This clonotype was found a few times. Mismatch with germline at one junction end may stem from a read error. The germline V gene encodes CDR1 MDHEN and CDR2 SYDVKM. This CDR3 contains 14 residues.

The sequence was obtained from a woman aged 40-49 years with Graves' hyperthyroidism. V usage is TRBV28 and J usage is TRBJ1-1; D gene unclear. The source material was blood. Here the CDR3 DNA reads TGTGCCAGCAGTTGGGGAGGGCCGTACACTGAAGCTTCCTTT. It is translated as CASSWGGPYTEASF.